In this sample, the clone carrying this T cell receptor beta chain turned up a few times. Its antigen is as yet unknown. The table came from immunoSEQ multiplex PCR; TCRdb's copy has only in-frame clones and leaves some out. Counted here are 40,000 to 45,000 clones, approximately 84% occurring once; the ten biggest clones make up about a sixth. The V segment lost 6 bases and the J segment 6 bases; nucleotides outside the gene matches: 11. This CDR3 spans 14 amino acids. Germline loops: CDR1 MNHNS, CDR2 SASEGT. The sample is drawn from a study of OX40 agonist ivuxolimab in advanced cancers. Across the whole study: Patients received intravenous ivuxolimab every 2 weeks at 0.01 to 10 mg/kg. Broader study findings: At 0.1 to 3.0 mg/kg, CD4+ and CD8+ blood T cells expanded clonally by week 6.

The sequenced sample was CD4+ or CD8+ T cells sorted from blood, obtained in a trial of the OX40 agonist ivuxolimab. V is TRBV6-1 and J is TRBJ2-7; 7 nucleotides match TRBD1. This clonotype was obtained from an adult with an advanced solid tumor such as melanoma, head and neck, liver or kidney cancer. CDR3 sequence: CASSVNRGTGEQYF. In DNA, the CDR3 is TGTGCCAGCAGCGTTAACAGGGGAACTGGCGAGCAGTACTTC.